Shown below are 23 T cell receptor beta chains from a single sample sequenced in a study of cytotoxic CD8 clonotypes in ibrutinib-treated CLL. Clones were sequenced by immunoSEQ multiplex PCR, and TCRdb holds only the in-frame ones, with some missing. The sample lists roughly 300,000 clones, roughly three quarters occurring once. This material consisted of PBMCs, taken at disease progression, from a patient treated with ibrutinib. The receptors originated from a human donor with chronic lymphocytic leukemia.

The chain couples TRBV7-2 to TRBJ2-7; 10 bases are shared with TRBD2. CDR3 length equals 16 residues. V trimming: 4 bases; J trimming: 4 bases; junction bases outside the gene matches: 10. Germline CDR1 is SGHTA and CDR2 is FQGNSA. The CDR3 spells CASSSLPGTSAYEQYF. CDR3 DNA: TGTGCCAGCAGCTCCTTACCCGGGACTAGCGCATACGAGCAGTACTTC.

This chain connects TRBV2 to TRBJ2-3; TRBD2 matches at 9 bases. V lost 4 bases, J lost 1 base, and 3 bases stayed unmatched. The length of the CDR3 is 15 residues. CDR1 SNHLY and CDR2 FYNNEI come from the germline V gene. DNA for the CDR3: TGTGCCAGCAGTGTACTAGCGGGCCGCACAGATACGCAGTATTTT. As protein: CASSVLAGRTDTQYF.

J is TRBJ1-6 and V is TRBV6-4; TRBD1 agrees at 8 bases. The CDR3 runs to 15 residues. Germline CDR1 reads MRHNA; CDR2 reads SNTAGT. Losses at the gene ends were 7 bases for V and 6 bases for J; bases not matched to a gene: 8. CDR3 sequence reads: CASTPDRGPNSPLHF. Written as DNA, the CDR3 is TGTGCCAGCACCCCCGACAGGGGACCTAATTCACCCCTCCACTTT.

The chain couples TRBV11-3 to TRBJ2-2, with a tentative D call TRBD2 (5 bases). The V end was cut by 5 bases, the J end by 0 bases, with 13 bases between. Germline V lookup: CDR1 SGHNT, CDR2 YENEEA. CDR3 size: 16 residues. The chain's CDR3 is CASSPRAASNTGELFF. In DNA form, the CDR3 reads TGTGCCAGCAGCCCGAGGGCAGCCTCGAACACCGGGGAGCTGTTTTTT.

The chain carries TRBV7-3 and TRBJ2-7, with D unclear. The ends were cut back, 5 bases at V and 1 base at J, with 12 bases in the middle. The CDR3 spans 14 residues. From germline, CDR1 is SGHTA and CDR2 FQGTGA. CDR3 loop: CASSPSVGSYEQYF. CDR3 sequence (DNA): TGTGCCAGCAGCCCCTCCGTGGGATCCTACGAGCAGTACTTC.

This sequence joins TRBV2 and TRBJ2-7; 9 bases are shared with TRBD1. Germline V gene data show CDR1 as SNHLY and CDR2 as FYNNEI. The CDR3 runs to 13 residues. The J segment lost 3 bases and the V segment lost 6 bases, leaving 3 bases of the junction unmatched. The CDR3 region is CASRGDRVYEQYF. The CDR3 nucleotides read TGTGCCAGCAGGGGGGACAGGGTCTACGAGCAGTACTTC.

CDR3 nucleotide sequence: TGCAGCGTGGGGACAGGGTCTAACTATGGCTACACCTTC. Its translation: CSVGTGSNYGYTF. This chain links TRBV29-1 with TRBJ1-2; 9 nucleotides match TRBD1. This CDR3 region has 13 residues. Germline CDR1 and CDR2: SQVTM and ANQGSEA. Trimming took 6 bases from V and 0 from J; bases not matched to a gene: 2.

This chain links TRBV27 with TRBJ1-2; 9 nucleotides line up with TRBD1. After removal of 7 bases from V and 1 base from J, the junction contained 1 base not matched to a gene. Germline CDR1 is MNHEY and CDR2 is SMNVEV (reference sequence). The CDR3 contains 13 residues. Here the CDR3 reads CASMGQGNYGYTF. The CDR3 DNA reads TGTGCCAGCATGGGACAGGGTAACTATGGCTACACCTTC.

The chain combines TRBV10-1 with TRBJ2-7; D is perhaps TRBD1 (6 bases). CDR1 is WNHNN, CDR2 SYGVQD, per germline (reference sequence). The CDR3 runs 14 residues. V was shortened by 3 bases and J by 3 bases, with 12 bases between the two germline ends. The CDR3 protein is CASSELGHHYEQYF. The CDR3 nucleotides are TGCGCCAGCAGTGAATTGGGACACCACTACGAGCAGTACTTC.

The chain carries TRBV29-1 and TRBJ1-2; D unresolved. The CDR3 is 14 amino acids. Germline V gene data show CDR1 as SQVTM and CDR2 as ANQGSEA. The V and J ends lost 7 bases and 5 bases respectively, with 20 bases between them. This CDR3 reads CSAKLSGLPYGYTF. DNA for the CDR3: TGCAGCGCAAAACTATCGGGCCTTCCATATGGCTACACCTTC.

This clone showed up just a few times. The chain joins TRBV7-2 to TRBJ2-5; 8 nucleotides agree with TRBD2. Trimming at V came to 1 base and at J to 5 bases, leaving 6 bases not matched to a gene. Germline assignment: CDR1 SGHTA and CDR2 FQGNSA. CDR3 length: 15 residues. The CDR3 DNA sequence: TGTGCCAGCAGCTTAGAGGGACTAGGGCGGGAGACCCAGTACTTC. Residues: CASSLEGLGRETQYF.

This chain links TRBV6-5 with TRBJ1-2; TRBD1 is a possible D gene (5 bases). The CDR3 covers 15 residues. V lost 0 bases and J 6 bases, leaving 14 bases between the germline ends. In germline, CDR1 is MNHEY, CDR2 SVGAGI. The CDR3 is CASSYSQGSGNGYTF. In DNA form, the CDR3 reads TGTGCCAGCAGTTACTCGCAGGGCTCGGGGAATGGCTACACCTTC.

The sample holds a few counts of this clone. V and J are TRBV9 and TRBJ1-2, with D unresolved. Germline CDR1 reads SGDLS; CDR2 reads YYNGEE. The CDR3 runs 13 residues. Trimming shortened V by 0 bases and J by 7 bases, and 10 bases separated the two germline ends. DNA for the CDR3: TGTGCCAGCAGCGTAGTGGCAACGGGTGGCTACACCTTC. It yields the protein CASSVVATGGYTF.

The chain links TRBV7-3 to TRBJ1-5; unclear D gene. Trimming pared 3 bases from V and 3 bases from J, leaving 6 bases between. The CDR3 covers 13 residues. Germline V gives CDR1 SGHTA, CDR2 FQGTGA. The CDR3 bases are TGTGCCAGCAGCTTCGAAGTCAATCAGCCCCAGCATTTT. Translated: CASSFEVNQPQHF.

The V gene is TRBV7-2, the J gene TRBJ2-7; 11 bases map to TRBD2. The CDR3 totals 15 residues. Germline CDR1 is SGHTA and CDR2 is FQGNSA. V shed 6 bases and J 7 bases; nucleotides not matched to a gene: 11. CDR3 residues: CASSSSGGSIWEQYF. The CDR3 coding sequence is TGTGCCAGCAGTTCTAGCGGGGGGTCGATCTGGGAGCAGTACTTC.

The chain has TRBV29-1 and TRBJ2-7; D possibly corresponds to TRBD1 (5 bases). Germline V gives CDR1 SQVTM, CDR2 ANQGSEA. The V gene lost 7 bases and the J gene lost 0 bases, with 13 bases spanning the gap. This CDR3 has 13 residues. The CDR3 loop reads CSALDRYSYEQYF. DNA for the CDR3: TGCAGCGCTCTTGACAGATACTCCTACGAGCAGTACTTC.

As regards this clone: Other DNA sequences of this sample code for an identical CDR3. This sequence joins TRBV7-3 and TRBJ2-3, with 7 bases fitting TRBD2. Germline lookup yields CDR1 SGHTA and CDR2 FQGTGA. The CDR3 is 14 residues long. Trimming cost V 3 bases and J 4 bases; bases outside gene matches: 4. As DNA, the CDR3 is TGTGCCAGCAGCTTGACGGGAGGTGCAGATACGCAGTATTTT. This sequence encodes CASSLTGGADTQYF.

The rearrangement links TRBV5-6 to TRBJ1-2; TRBD1 agrees at 7 bases. There are 18 residues in the CDR3. V trimming: 2 bases; J trimming: 0 bases; junction bases outside the gene matches: 13. The germline gives CDR1 SGHDT, CDR2 YYEEEE. As DNA, the CDR3 is TGTGCCAGCAGCTTTCGGCGCTCAGGGGGTCCAGCTAACTATGGCTACACCTTC. The encoded protein is CASSFRRSGGPANYGYTF.

This clone was counted once. This chain joins TRBV14 and TRBJ2-7, with D tentatively TRBD1 or TRBD2 (5 bases each). Trimming took off 0 bases at V and 1 base at J, with 10 bases between the two ends. The CDR3 length is 15 residues. Germline CDR1 reads SGHDN; CDR2 reads FVKESK. This chain's CDR3 is CASSQDPGRSYEQYF. DNA of the CDR3: TGTGCCAGCAGCCAAGACCCGGGACGGTCCTACGAGCAGTACTTC. The full variable domain, rest sourced from reference TRBV14 and TRBJ2-7, is EAGVTQFPSHSVIEKGQTVTLRCDPISGHDNLYWYRRVMGKEIKFLLHFVKESKQDESGMPNNRFLAERTGGTYSTLKVQPAELEDSGVYFCASSQDPGRSYEQYFGPGTRLTVT.

The chain uses TRBV5-1 and TRBJ2-7, with D possibly being TRBD1 (5 bases). V shed 4 bases and J shed 9 bases, with 11 bases lying between them. This CDR3 has 11 amino acids. Per germline, CDR1 SGHRS and CDR2 YFSETQ. CDR3 loop: CASSMTERQYF. The CDR3 nucleotides read TGCGCCAGCAGCATGACAGAGAGGCAGTACTTC. The full variable domain, completed using reference TRBV5-1 and TRBJ2-7, is KAGVTQTPRYLIKTRGQQVTLSCSPISGHRSVSWYQQTPGQGLQFLFEYFSETQRNKGNFPGRFSGRQFSNSRSEMNVSTLELGDSALYLCASSMTERQYFGPGTRLTVT.

The chain links TRBV5-5 to TRBJ2-7; 8 bases align to TRBD2. Germline assignment: CDR1 SGHKS and CDR2 YYEKEE (reference sequence). The CDR3 covers 15 residues. After removal of 1 base from V and 2 bases from J, the junction contained 5 bases not matched to a gene. The DNA of the CDR3 is TGTGCCAGCAGCTTGCGGGGGGGCCTAGCCTACGAGCAGTACTTC. Amino acids: CASSLRGGLAYEQYF.

This clone has a handful of counts. The chain combines TRBV15 with TRBJ2-1; TRBD2 matches at 11 bases. V lost 5 bases to trimming and J lost 6 bases; unmatched junction nucleotides: 6. CDR1 and CDR2 from the germline V gene are LNHNV and YYDKDF (reference sequence). CDR3 length: 15 residues. The CDR3 sequence is CATSPTSGIGNEQFF. Written as DNA, the CDR3 is TGTGCCACCAGCCCGACTAGCGGGATCGGCAATGAGCAGTTCTTC.

CDR3 protein: CASSYKEVETQYF. DNA of the CDR3: TGTGCCAGCAGTTACAAGGAGGTGGAGACCCAGTACTTC. The V call is TRBV6-5, the J call TRBJ2-5, with D possibly TRBD2 on 5 matching bases. The V gene's germline CDR1 is MNHEY and CDR2 SVGAGI. Trimming removed 2 bases at V and 5 bases at J, with 9 bases between. This CDR3 is built from 13 residues.